This passage covers 23 T cell receptor beta chains from one sample sequenced in a study of shared clonotypes between healthy human individuals. Repertoires were generated with immunoSEQ multiplex PCR, while TCRdb's copy carries only in-frame clones and drops some. This table holds around 1,100,000 clones, approximately 80% found once. The specimen sequenced was memory CD4+ T cells from PBMCs. The subset: CD45RA-negative fraction. The receptors were sampled from a man younger than 35 in good health. Some clones in this sample may be carry-over from other donors' samples.

This chain uses TRBV28 with TRBJ1-2, with D tentatively TRBD1 (5 bases). The CDR3 has 15 amino acids. Per the germline V gene, CDR1 is MDHEN and CDR2 is SYDVKM. The ends were cut back, 4 bases at V and 0 bases at J, with 12 bases in the middle. The DNA for the CDR3 is TGTGCCAGCAGTTACCCCGGGGGAGCTAACTATGGCTACACCTTC. It codes for CASSYPGGANYGYTF.

CDR3 bases: TGTGCCAGCGAGAGAATCGGACGGGGCTACACCTTC. Translated: CASERIGRGYTF. This chain uses TRBV28 with TRBJ1-2; no reliable D call. This CDR3 has 12 amino acids. Germline V gene sequence: CDR1 MDHEN, CDR2 SYDVKM. Trimming removed 8 bases from V and 8 bases from J, with 15 bases in between.

The gene calls are TRBV11-2 and TRBJ1-3, with 7 bases matching TRBD1. The germline V gene encodes CDR1 SGHAT and CDR2 FQNNGV. Trimming took 7 bases from V and 2 from J; bases not matched to a gene: 2. The CDR3 length is 13 residues. The CDR3 nucleotides are TGTGCCAGCACCGGGACAGCTGGAAACACCATATATTTT. It codes for CASTGTAGNTIYF.

Remarks on this clone: Other DNA sequences in the sample encode the same CDR3. The V and J genes are TRBV28 and TRBJ2-2; D is undetermined. Trimming took off 6 bases at V and 2 bases at J, with 7 bases between the two ends. The CDR3 runs 13 residues. Germline-derived CDR1 and CDR2 are MDHEN and SYDVKM. CDR3 nucleotide sequence: TGTGCCAGCAGAACAGTAAACACCGGGGAGCTGTTTTTT. Its translation: CASRTVNTGELFF.

The genes are TRBV5-8 and TRBJ2-1; 8 nucleotides align to TRBD1. V gave up 4 bases and J gave up 5 bases; unmatched junction bases: 11. Germline loops: CDR1 SGHTS, CDR2 YDEGEE. The CDR3 loop spans 16 amino acids. The CDR3 coding sequence is TGTGCCAGCAGCCCCGGACAGGGATTTTACGACAATGAGCAGTTCTTC. Residues: CASSPGQGFYDNEQFF.

The chain carries TRBV5-4 and TRBJ2-1; TRBD1 is a possible D gene (5 bases). In germline, CDR1 is SGHNT, CDR2 YYREEE (reference sequence). V was clipped by 7 bases and J by 6 bases, with 14 bases between them. The CDR3 sequence is 13 residues long. CDR3 region: CASSFYQGNEQFF. The CDR3 DNA follows: TGTGCCAGCTCCTTTTACCAGGGCAATGAGCAGTTCTTC.

The rearrangement uses TRBV7-2 and TRBJ2-7; possibly TRBD1 or TRBD2 for D (5 bases each). Germline V lookup: CDR1 SGHTA, CDR2 FQGNSA. V was trimmed by 6 bases and J by 2 bases, leaving 20 bases between them. The CDR3 is 16 amino acids. CDR3 region: CASSFASGPKTYEQYF. CDR3 DNA sequence: TGTGCCAGCAGTTTTGCCTCGGGGCCGAAAACCTACGAGCAGTACTTC.

In nucleotides, the CDR3 is TGTGCCTGGAATAACCGGCCAGAGGTCCCGGGCACCTTC. It specifies CAWNNRPEVPGTF. V is TRBV30 and J is TRBJ1-2; D not resolved. The germline CDR1 and CDR2 sequences are GTSNPN and SVGIG (reference sequence). The CDR3 is made up of 13 amino acids. V gave up 4 bases and J gave up 13 bases, with 22 bases separating them.

This chain connects TRBV7-8 to TRBJ1-2; D is unclear. Trimming took off 1 base at V and 2 bases at J, with 8 bases between the two ends. The CDR3 totals 14 residues. CDR1 and CDR2 (germline): SGHVS, FQNEAQ. The CDR3 protein is CASSLVDYNYGYTF. Here the CDR3 DNA reads TGTGCCAGCAGCTTAGTCGACTACAACTATGGCTACACCTTC.

V gene TRBV28 combines with J gene TRBJ1-2; TRBD1 matches 8 bases. This CDR3 comprises 13 residues. Germline CDR1 reads MDHEN; CDR2 reads SYDVKM. The V gene end was trimmed by 7 bases and the J gene end by 3 bases; junction bases not matched to a gene: 4. The CDR3 region has the DNA TGTGCCAGCAACGACAGGGGCGACTATGGCTACACCTTC. It specifies CASNDRGDYGYTF.

The chain employs TRBV2 and TRBJ2-5, with D tentatively TRBD1 (5 bases). CDR1 is SNHLY and CDR2 is FYNNEI in the germline V gene. Trimming removed 1 base from V and 5 bases from J, with 17 bases in between. The CDR3 sequence is 16 residues long. The CDR3 coding sequence is TGTGCCAGCAGTGAAGGAAACAGGTTCTCTTCGGAGACCCAGTACTTC. This gives the protein CASSEGNRFSSETQYF.

This chain uses TRBV2 with TRBJ2-3, with 16 nucleotides matching TRBD2. Germline lookup yields CDR1 SNHLY and CDR2 FYNNEI. Unmatched junction bases numbered 1, after V lost 6 bases and J lost 4 bases. The CDR3 consists of 15 residues. CDR3 region: CASRGLAGGADTQYF. DNA of the CDR3: TGTGCCAGCAGGGGACTAGCGGGAGGGGCAGATACGCAGTATTTT. Complete variable domain (other parts from reference TRBV2 and TRBJ2-3): EPEVTQTPSHQVTQMGQEVILRCVPISNHLYFYWYRQILGQKVEFLVSFYNNEISEKSEIFDDQFSVERPDGSNFTLKIRSTKLEDSAMYFCASRGLAGGADTQYFGPGTRLTVL.

This clone was observed a few times. This chain joins TRBV4-1 and TRBJ2-7, with 10 nucleotides matching TRBD2. Germline V gives CDR1 MGHRA, CDR2 YSYEKL. There are 18 residues in the CDR3. The V and J ends lost 1 base and 5 bases, in that order; junction bases with no gene match: 14. CDR3 sequence reads: CASSQGVLAGVGIDEQYF. The CDR3 DNA reads as TGCGCCAGCAGCCAAGGAGTTCTAGCGGGAGTAGGGATAGACGAGCAGTACTTC.

V is TRBV7-2 and J is TRBJ1-3; the D gene is possibly TRBD1 (5 bases). Trimming shortened V by 8 bases and J by 4 bases, and 15 bases separated the two germline ends. Germline loops: CDR1 SGHTA, CDR2 FQGNSA. This CDR3 is built from 14 residues. This chain's CDR3 is CASARGQQGNTIYF. The CDR3 bases are TGTGCCAGCGCGAGGGGTCAACAGGGAAACACCATATATTTT.

Only a few counts were recorded for this clone. The V and J genes are TRBV7-9 and TRBJ1-1; D gene unclear. V lost 1 base and J lost 10, with 16 bases in between. The length of the CDR3 is 14 residues. Germline assignment: CDR1 SEHNR and CDR2 FQNEAQ (reference sequence). CDR3 nucleotide sequence: TGTGCCAGCAGCTTAGTCTTTGGGCCCCCCGGAGCTTTCTTT. This translates into CASSLVFGPPGAFF.

Concerning this clone itself: The identical CDR3 is also encoded by other nucleotide sequences in the sample. This chain connects TRBV6-6 to TRBJ1-2, with TRBD1 identical over 10 bases. This CDR3 is 15 amino acids long. Germline V gives CDR1 MNHNY, CDR2 SVGAGI (reference sequence). Unmatched junction bases numbered 1, after V lost 0 bases and J lost 3 bases. CDR3 sequence: CASSYSGTGDYGYTF. In DNA, the CDR3 is TGTGCCAGCAGTTACTCGGGGACAGGGGACTATGGCTACACCTTC.

This clone was detected a few times. This rearrangement joins TRBV25-1 to TRBJ2-7; no definite D call. Germline V gene sequence: CDR1 MGHDK, CDR2 SYGVNS. This CDR3 is built from 10 residues. V lost 7 bases and J lost 6, with 7 bases in between. Here the CDR3 reads CASKSAEQYF. CDR3 in DNA: TGTGCCAGCAAGTCGGCCGAGCAGTACTTC.

V gene TRBV28 combines with J gene TRBJ2-1; D unresolved. This CDR3 is 14 amino acids long. The V gene lost 5 bases and the J gene lost 7 bases, with 15 bases spanning the gap. Germline CDR1 is MDHEN and CDR2 is SYDVKM. The CDR3 DNA is TGTGCCAGCAGTCCCCACCGCTTAGGGAATGAGCAGTTCTTC. It is translated as CASSPHRLGNEQFF.

J is TRBJ1-1 and V is TRBV2; 7 bases align to TRBD1. CDR1 is SNHLY and CDR2 is FYNNEI in the germline V gene. The CDR3 is 18 residues long. V dropped 3 bases and J dropped 1; count of bases not matched to a gene: 14. The CDR3 region has the DNA TGTGCCAGCAGTGACTTGTATTCCCGGACAGGCAGGAACACTGAAGCTTTCTTT. It translates to CASSDLYSRTGRNTEAFF. Filled out from reference TRBV2 and TRBJ1-1, the complete variable domain reads EPEVTQTPSHQVTQMGQEVILRCVPISNHLYFYWYRQILGQKVEFLVSFYNNEISEKSEIFDDQFSVERPDGSNFTLKIRSTKLEDSAMYFCASSDLYSRTGRNTEAFFGQGTRLTVV.

This rearrangement joins TRBV9 to TRBJ2-2, with D possibly being TRBD1 (6 bases). Germline assignment: CDR1 SGDLS and CDR2 YYNGEE. The CDR3 loop spans 15 amino acids. Trimming took off 2 bases at V and 6 bases at J, with 14 bases between the two ends. The CDR3 reads CASSVSPQGSGELFF. The CDR3 DNA follows: TGTGCCAGCAGCGTCTCCCCCCAGGGGTCCGGGGAGCTGTTTTTT.

The chain couples TRBV5-1 to TRBJ2-2; weak D call: TRBD2 (6 bases). Trimming took off 4 bases at V and 4 bases at J, with 11 bases between the two ends. Germline CDR1 and CDR2: SGHRS and YFSETQ. The CDR3 covers 14 residues. The CDR3 region is CASSAGLLTGELFF. Written as DNA, the CDR3 is TGCGCCAGCAGCGCGGGACTTCTCACCGGGGAGCTGTTTTTT.

The rearrangement links TRBV4-2 to TRBJ2-1; perhaps TRBD2 as D (5 bases). The CDR3 contains 17 residues. V gave up 4 bases and J gave up 1 base, with 17 bases separating them. From germline, CDR1 is LGHNA and CDR2 YNFKEQ. The DNA of the CDR3 is TGTGCCAGCAGCCCCCTCGGTGACGGGAAATCCTACAATGAGCAGTTCTTC. This sequence encodes CASSPLGDGKSYNEQFF.

The chain recombines TRBV5-4 with TRBJ2-5; 10 positions agree with TRBD2. The CDR3 is made up of 14 amino acids. From germline, CDR1 is SGHNT and CDR2 YYREEE (reference sequence). V was pared by 7 bases and J by 5 bases, with 8 bases of the junction left unmatched. The DNA of the CDR3 is TGTGCCAGCGGCCGGACTAGCGGAGCGGAGACCCAGTACTTC. This encodes CASGRTSGAETQYF.